This T cell receptor (beta chain) was sequenced for a study of OX40 agonist ivuxolimab in advanced cancers. Study-level background: Age averaged 60 years (range 23 to 79), and less than 85% were male.

Study conclusions and caveats: Normalized T-cell clonal expansion was also low in a subset of nonresponders.

Measured with immunoSEQ multiplex PCR; TCRdb has only the in-frame clones, and not every one. The table has about 120,000 clones, roughly 93% seen once. With respect to this clone: Its antigen is not known.

Sample: CD4+ or CD8+ T cells sorted from blood, taken in a trial of the OX40 agonist ivuxolimab. The clonotype was recovered from an adult with an advanced solid tumor such as melanoma, head and neck, liver or kidney cancer.

The CDR3 loop reads CASTTEVYGTDTQYF. The CDR3 DNA reads as TGTGCCAGCACCACGGAGGTTTACGGCACAGATACGCAGTATTTT. This chain uses TRBV9 with TRBJ2-3; D possibly corresponds to TRBD2 (5 bases). This CDR3 is built from 15 residues. Per the germline V gene, CDR1 is SGDLS and CDR2 is YYNGEE. Trimming stripped 6 bases from V and 1 base from J, with 15 bases between.